The 28 T cell receptor beta chains presented below share a single source sample, sequenced in a study of cytomegalovirus exposure and HLA in healthy donors. This PCR relied on a set of 60 Vbeta primers and 13 Jbeta primers. This table comes from immunoSEQ multiplex PCR, and its TCRdb copy is limited to in-frame clones, with some not included. The sample lists over 30,000 clones; about 80% were seen once. Sequenced material: PBMCs. The receptors stem from a male donor in good health and CMV-seronegative.

This clone was counted between two and nine times. The chain couples TRBV2 to TRBJ2-7, with 7 bases identical to TRBD2. The CDR3 totals 15 residues. With V trimmed by 6 bases and J by 5 bases, 13 bases remained unmatched. CDR1 is SNHLY and CDR2 is FYNNEI in the germline V gene. The CDR3 protein is CASRPRRGGADEQYF. CDR3 sequence (DNA): TGTGCCAGCAGACCCCGCCGGGGAGGGGCGGACGAGCAGTACTTC.

This rearrangement joins TRBV15 to TRBJ2-3; tentatively, D is TRBD2 (6 bases). The CDR3 consists of 16 residues. The germline V gene has CDR1 LNHNV and CDR2 YYDKDF (reference sequence). V was cut by 0 bases and J by 5 bases, with 15 bases left in between. The CDR3 reads CATSRDLKRVQDTQYF. CDR3 nucleotides: TGTGCCACCAGCAGAGATCTAAAGCGGGTACAAGATACGCAGTATTTT.

V usage is TRBV5-1 and J usage is TRBJ2-2; TRBD1 is a possible D gene (7 bases). From germline, CDR1 is SGHRS and CDR2 YFSETQ. Trimming shortened V by 3 bases and J by 6 bases, and 18 bases separated the two germline ends. CDR3 length: 16 residues. CDR3 sequence (DNA): TGCGCCAGCAGCTCACGACAGGGCGGGGTAGCCGGGGAGCTGTTTTTT. It encodes CASSSRQGGVAGELFF.

This clone was recorded a few times. The rearrangement uses TRBV10-3 and TRBJ2-7; D may be TRBD2 (6 bases). The germline gives CDR1 ENHRY, CDR2 SYGVKD. V shed 10 bases and J shed 3 bases, with 16 bases lying between them. The CDR3 length is 13 residues. CDR3 region: CATLPDYLYEQYF. The DNA of the CDR3 is TGTGCCACCCTCCCGGACTACCTCTACGAGCAGTACTTC.

Comments on this clone: The identical CDR3 is also encoded by other nucleotide sequences in the sample. The chain is built from TRBV5-1 and TRBJ2-3; 9 positions agree with TRBD2. Germline lookup yields CDR1 SGHRS and CDR2 YFSETQ. The CDR3 sequence is 14 residues long. The J segment lost 3 bases and the V segment lost 1 base, leaving 0 bases of the junction unmatched. The CDR3 nucleotides read TGCGCCAGCAGCTTGACTAGCGGGACAGATACGCAGTATTTT. Translation: CASSLTSGTDTQYF.

The rearrangement uses TRBV10-3 and TRBJ1-1; TRBD1 matches 7 bases. The CDR3 has 14 residues. Germline V gene data show CDR1 as ENHRY and CDR2 as SYGVKD. The V and J ends lost 3 bases and 5 bases, in that order; junction bases with no gene match: 6. CDR3 residues: CAISDLTGRTEAFF. The CDR3 DNA sequence: TGTGCCATCAGTGACCTGACAGGGCGGACTGAAGCTTTCTTT.

This sequence joins TRBV7-2 and TRBJ2-3; 11 positions match TRBD2. This CDR3 is built from 19 residues. The V gene end was trimmed by 1 base and the J gene end by 10 bases; junction bases not matched to a gene: 19. CDR1 is SGHTA, CDR2 FQGNSA, per germline. DNA of the CDR3: TGTGCCAGCAGCTTAGGGCGTTTCGGTCCGGCTAGCGGGAGGACAGCGCAGTATTTT. This translates into CASSLGRFGPASGRTAQYF.

This chain joins TRBV25-1 and TRBJ2-7, with unresolved D. The V and J ends lost 4 bases and 7 bases respectively, with 5 bases between them. The CDR3 totals 10 residues. Germline V CDR1 and CDR2: MGHDK, SYGVNS. In DNA, the CDR3 is TGTGCCAGCAGTGCGACAGAGCAGTACTTC. The encoded protein is CASSATEQYF.

The chain links TRBV6-1 to TRBJ1-6, with TRBD1 matching 8 bases. The CDR3 is 13 amino acids. Per the germline V gene, CDR1 is MNHNS and CDR2 is SASEGT. Unmatched junction bases numbered 1, after V lost 3 bases and J lost 9 bases. CDR3 region: CASSETGVSPLHF. CDR3 sequence (DNA): TGTGCCAGCAGTGAGACAGGGGTTTCACCCCTCCACTTT.

J is TRBJ2-5 and V is TRBV11-2, with 7 nucleotides matching TRBD1. This CDR3 comprises 20 residues. Looked up from germline, CDR1 is SGHAT and CDR2 is FQNNGV. V was clipped by 0 bases and J by 2 bases; unmatched bases: 18. The CDR3 nucleotides are TGTGCCAGCAGCTTAGATTCCGTCCCGGGACAGATAAATAAACAAGAGACCCAGTACTTC. Protein product: CASSLDSVPGQINKQETQYF.

This clone has just a few counts. The chain carries TRBV15 and TRBJ1-2; D is perhaps TRBD1 (5 bases). Germline V CDR1 and CDR2: LNHNV, YYDKDF (reference sequence). V lost 4 bases to trimming and J lost 3 bases, with 15 bases between them. This CDR3 has 15 residues. This CDR3 is CATSKGNPQDYGYTF. For the CDR3, the DNA is TGTGCCACCAGCAAGGGGAATCCACAGGACTATGGCTACACCTTC.

V is TRBV13 and J is TRBJ1-1; D is possibly TRBD1 (5 bases). The V end was cut by 5 bases, the J end by 2 bases, with 15 bases between. The V gene's germline CDR1 is PRHDT and CDR2 FYEKMQ (reference sequence). The CDR3 sequence is 15 residues long. The CDR3 protein is CASSPRRGLNTEAFF. The CDR3 DNA sequence: TGTGCCAGCAGCCCCCGGAGGGGCCTTAACACTGAAGCTTTCTTT.

The chain is built from TRBV6-5 and TRBJ1-5, with 10 bases identical to TRBD1. V was pared by 6 bases and J by 2 bases, with 4 bases of the junction left unmatched. This CDR3 is 15 amino acids long. Germline CDR1 reads MNHEY; CDR2 reads SVGAGI. Here the CDR3 reads CASSRDRGGNQPQHF. The CDR3 coding sequence is TGTGCCAGCAGCCGGGACAGGGGCGGCAATCAGCCCCAGCATTTT.

V gene TRBV6-1 combines with J gene TRBJ1-5, with D possibly being TRBD1 (6 bases). Germline-derived CDR1 and CDR2 are MNHNS and SASEGT. Deletions cut 6 bases from V and 0 bases from J, with 12 bases between. The CDR3 is made up of 15 amino acids. The CDR3 DNA sequence: TGTGCCAGCAGGGAGGACAGCTATAGCAATCAGCCCCAGCATTTT. This encodes CASREDSYSNQPQHF.

This chain connects TRBV2 to TRBJ1-2; D not resolved. In germline, CDR1 is SNHLY, CDR2 FYNNEI. The CDR3 has 14 residues. Trimming stripped 2 bases from V and 7 bases from J, with 14 bases between. This chain's CDR3 is CASSEFGGGGGYTF. The CDR3 DNA reads TGTGCCAGCAGTGAATTTGGCGGAGGCGGTGGCTACACCTTC.

This clone has just a few counts. The chain's CDR3 is CASSVGGGATNEKLFF. CDR3 nucleotides: TGTGCCAGCAGCGTAGGAGGGGGGGCAACTAATGAAAAACTGTTTTTT. V usage is TRBV9 and J usage is TRBJ1-4, with a weak D call TRBD1 (6 bases). This CDR3 has 16 amino acids. V lost 0 bases and J 0 bases, leaving 9 bases between the germline ends. Germline V gene lookup returns CDR1 SGDLS and CDR2 YYNGEE.

The rearrangement uses TRBV5-4 and TRBJ2-5; 8 nucleotides align to TRBD1. The CDR3 is 14 residues long. The germline V gene encodes CDR1 SGHNT and CDR2 YYREEE (reference sequence). V trimming: 0 bases; J trimming: 4 bases; junction bases outside the gene matches: 2. CDR3 bases: TGTGCCAGCAGCTTGGGACAGGGGTCAGAGACCCAGTACTTC. It yields the protein CASSLGQGSETQYF.

J is TRBJ2-5 and V is TRBV2; the D call may be TRBD1 or TRBD2 (5 bases each). V lost 7 bases, J lost 0 bases, and 9 bases lay in between. Germline-derived CDR1 and CDR2 are SNHLY and FYNNEI. The CDR3 spans 13 residues. The CDR3, as DNA: TGTGCCAGCAATGAGGGGCACCAAGAGACCCAGTACTTC. Translation: CASNEGHQETQYF.

V is TRBV30 and J is TRBJ2-7, with 10 bases aligning to TRBD2. Germline V gives CDR1 GTSNPN, CDR2 SVGIG (reference sequence). The CDR3 loop spans 15 amino acids. V gave up 0 bases and J gave up 3 bases; unmatched junction bases: 5. This CDR3 reads CAWSVKLAGNYEQYF. CDR3 bases: TGTGCCTGGAGTGTTAAACTAGCGGGGAACTACGAGCAGTACTTC.

The rearrangement uses TRBV5-4 and TRBJ2-5, with TRBD1 matching 9 bases. The J call may be wrong; the DNA end is better matched by TRBJ2-7. The CDR3 sequence is 18 residues long. CDR1 SGHNT and CDR2 YYREEE come from the germline V gene (reference sequence). Written as DNA, the CDR3 is TGTGCCAGCAGCTTGGAAGATTTAACAGGGGGCTGGAGAGACGAGCAGTACTTC. It is translated as CASSLEDLTGGWRDEQYF.

The chain recombines TRBV6-5 with TRBJ2-1, with 13 bases matching TRBD2. V lost 7 bases, J lost 8 bases, and 8 bases stayed unmatched. The CDR3 has 15 residues. Germline V gene data show CDR1 as MNHEY and CDR2 as SVGAGI. CDR3 sequence reads: CASTTLAGGRDEQFF. The CDR3 coding sequence is TGTGCCAGCACCACACTAGCGGGGGGGCGGGATGAGCAGTTCTTC.

V and J are TRBV2 and TRBJ2-5; D unresolved. Per germline, CDR1 SNHLY and CDR2 FYNNEI. V lost 0 bases and J 7 bases, leaving 6 bases between the germline ends. The CDR3 has 12 amino acids. The CDR3 is CASSEARSTQYF. In DNA, the CDR3 is TGTGCCAGCAGTGAAGCCCGGTCGACCCAGTACTTC.

The chain employs TRBV30 and TRBJ1-2; TRBD1 aligns across 9 bases. The length of the CDR3 is 13 residues. Germline assignment: CDR1 GTSNPN and CDR2 SVGIG (reference sequence). V was pared by 6 bases and J by 4 bases, with 6 bases of the junction left unmatched. The CDR3, as DNA: TGTGCCTGTTGGACAGGGGTTCGCTATGGCTACACCTTC. Translating gives CACWTGVRYGYTF.

V usage is TRBV5-1 and J usage is TRBJ1-1, with 7 bases fitting TRBD1. Germline CDR1 and CDR2: SGHRS and YFSETQ. V lost 3 bases to trimming and J lost 5 bases; unmatched junction nucleotides: 4. The CDR3 spans 13 residues. The CDR3 spells CASSYRQGTEAFF. CDR3 bases: TGCGCCAGCAGCTACCGACAGGGAACTGAAGCTTTCTTT.

This chain connects TRBV2 to TRBJ2-4, with D possibly TRBD2 on 6 matching bases. The CDR3 sequence is 16 residues long. V lost 4 bases to trimming and J lost 5 bases, with 18 bases between them. Germline V gene lookup returns CDR1 SNHLY and CDR2 FYNNEI. The CDR3 spells CASSVQLAVGQNIQYF. CDR3 DNA sequence: TGTGCCAGCAGTGTCCAACTAGCAGTCGGCCAAAACATTCAGTACTTC.

This sequence joins TRBV19 and TRBJ1-5, with 7 nucleotides matching TRBD1. The CDR3 loop spans 13 amino acids. J was trimmed by 4 bases and V by 7 bases; bases with no gene match: 4. The germline CDR1 and CDR2 sequences are LNHDA and SQIVND (reference sequence). The CDR3 loop reads CASTETGNQPQHF. As DNA, the CDR3 is TGTGCCAGTACCGAGACAGGGAATCAGCCCCAGCATTTT.

The chain recombines TRBV30 with TRBJ2-3, with D possibly matching TRBD1 (5 bases). The length of the CDR3 is 14 residues. With 2 bases removed from V and 1 base from J, the gap between germline ends came to 10 bases. Germline lookup yields CDR1 GTSNPN and CDR2 SVGIG (reference sequence). The chain's CDR3 is CAWSSLGRTDTQYF. The CDR3 DNA sequence: TGTGCCTGGAGTTCCTTGGGGCGCACAGATACGCAGTATTTT. The full variable domain, with the rest looked up from reference TRBV30 and TRBJ2-3, is SQTIHQWPATLVQPVGSPLSLECTVEGTSNPNLYWYRQAAGRGLQLLFYSVGIGQISSEVPQNLSASRPQDRQFILSSKKLLLSDSGFYLCAWSSLGRTDTQYFGPGTRLTVL.

V usage is TRBV5-4 and J usage is TRBJ1-1; perhaps TRBD1 as D (6 bases). CDR1 is SGHNT and CDR2 is YYREEE in the germline V gene (reference sequence). V was shortened by 2 bases and J by 8 bases, with 10 bases between the two germline ends. The CDR3 spans 12 residues. CDR3 protein: CASSFMQGEAFF. The CDR3 nucleotides are TGTGCCAGCAGCTTCATGCAGGGGGAAGCTTTCTTT.